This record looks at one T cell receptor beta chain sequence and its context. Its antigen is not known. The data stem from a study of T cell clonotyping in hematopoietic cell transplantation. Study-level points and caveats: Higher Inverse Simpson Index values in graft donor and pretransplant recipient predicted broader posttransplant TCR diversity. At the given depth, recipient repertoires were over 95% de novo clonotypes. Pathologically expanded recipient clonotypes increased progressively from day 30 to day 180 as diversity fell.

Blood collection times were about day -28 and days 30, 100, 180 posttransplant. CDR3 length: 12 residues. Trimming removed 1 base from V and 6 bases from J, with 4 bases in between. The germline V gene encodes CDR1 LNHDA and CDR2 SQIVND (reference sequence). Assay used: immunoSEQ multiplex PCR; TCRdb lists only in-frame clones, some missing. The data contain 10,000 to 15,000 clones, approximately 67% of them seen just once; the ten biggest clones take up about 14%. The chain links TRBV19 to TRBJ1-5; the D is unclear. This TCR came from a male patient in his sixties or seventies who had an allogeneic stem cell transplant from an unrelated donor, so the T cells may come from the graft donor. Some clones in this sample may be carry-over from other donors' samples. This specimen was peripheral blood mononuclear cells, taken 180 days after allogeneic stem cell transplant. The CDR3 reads CASSIAGQPQHF. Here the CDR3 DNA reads TGTGCCAGTAGTATAGCCGGTCAGCCCCAGCATTTT. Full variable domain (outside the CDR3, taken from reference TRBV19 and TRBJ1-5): DGGITQSPKYLFRKEGQNVTLSCEQNLNHDAMYWYRQDPGQGLRLIYYSQIVNDFQKGDIAEGYSVSREKKESFPLTVTSAQKNPTAFYLCASSIAGQPQHFGDGTRLSIL.